The 14 T cell receptor beta chains given below trace back to one sample, sequenced in a study of CXCR3-negative and CXCR3-positive naive CD8 T cells. Their antigen targets remain unknown. Study-wide findings and caveats: Relative to CXCR3-negative naive cells, CXCR3-positive naive cells had more hydrophobic TRB CDR3s.

The TRB cDNA libraries were prepared by 5' RACE with UMI labels. TCRdb derives one entry per CDR3 protein from the 5' RACE reads, leaving out DNA. In total, the table holds 65,000 to 75,000 distinct CDR3 sequences. The sample comprised naive CXCR3+ CD8+ T cells from blood. Sample subset: CD45RO-CCR7+CD27+CD95- naive CD8+ T cells expressing CXCR3 (TNR3+). The receptors derive from a human donor in good health. Some clones in this sample may be carry-over from other donors' samples.

V is TRBV3-1 and J is TRBJ2-7; TCRdb names TRBD1, which stays unverified in the absence of DNA. CDR1 is LGHDT, CDR2 YNNKEL, per germline (reference sequence). The CDR3 has 15 residues. CDR3 sequence reads: CASSQLTGGSYEQYF.

V gene TRBV29-1 combines with J gene TRBJ2-2; the TCRdb D gene call, TRBD1, has no DNA to confirm it. The CDR3 is 23 residues long. Germline lookup yields CDR1 SQVTM and CDR2 ANQGSEA. CDR3 sequence: CSVEITVRRRGPDRGRDTGELFF.

V gene TRBV7-9 combines with J gene TRBJ1-1; checking the TCRdb D call of TRBD1 is not possible without DNA. The CDR3 is made up of 15 amino acids. The germline V gene has CDR1 SEHNR and CDR2 FQNEAQ (reference sequence). The CDR3 sequence is CASTLLEGMNTEAFF.

The chain joins TRBV7-8 to TRBJ2-5; TCRdb's assignment of TRBD1 cannot be checked, as there is no DNA. CDR1 SGHVS and CDR2 FQNEAQ come from the germline V gene. The CDR3 has 17 residues. The chain's CDR3 is CASSFHSRDGTIQTQYF.

J is TRBJ2-7 and V is TRBV5-1; TCRdb proposes TRBD2, but this gene call is untestable without DNA. Germline values: CDR1 SGHRS, CDR2 YFSETQ. This CDR3 has 15 residues. The CDR3 sequence is CASSSSAGTPYEQYF.

This chain joins TRBV19 and TRBJ2-1; TCRdb's assignment of TRBD2 cannot be checked, as there is no DNA. This CDR3 is built from 15 residues. CDR1 is LNHDA, CDR2 SQIVND, per germline (reference sequence). The chain's CDR3 is CASSIVSGGRNEQFF.

J is TRBJ1-2 and V is TRBV29-1; the TCRdb D gene call, TRBD1, has no DNA to confirm it. The CDR3 totals 16 residues. In germline, CDR1 is SQVTM, CDR2 ANQGSEA. The CDR3: CSVAPGHGFGDYGYTF.

The rearrangement links TRBV7-2 to TRBJ2-5; TCRdb's D call of TRBD2 is untestable without DNA. Germline V gene sequence: CDR1 SGHTA, CDR2 FQGNSA. The CDR3 consists of 15 residues. The CDR3 loop reads CASSLGGGNQETQYF.

This chain links TRBV25-1 with TRBJ2-7; TCRdb's D call, TRBD1, is unchecked because there is no DNA. This CDR3 has 13 residues. Germline V gene lookup returns CDR1 MGHDK and CDR2 SYGVNS. CDR3: CASSEPLSREQYF.

This chain uses TRBV6-2 or TRBV6-3 with TRBJ2-1; with no DNA, the TCRdb D assignment of TRBD2 cannot be verified. Per the germline V gene, CDR1 is MNHEY and CDR2 is SVGEGT. The CDR3 runs 16 residues. CDR3: CASSTLAGDTSDEQFF.

This chain links TRBV27 with TRBJ2-7; TCRdb lists TRBD1, though no DNA is available to test this call. The CDR3 runs 13 residues. The germline gives CDR1 MNHEY, CDR2 SMNVEV (reference sequence). CDR3 loop: CASRYRGQKEQYF.

This chain links TRBV11-3 with TRBJ2-7; TCRdb calls TRBD1, which cannot be checked without DNA. Germline V gene data show CDR1 as SGHNT and CDR2 as YENEEA. The CDR3 has 14 amino acids. The CDR3 loop is CASRAWDNQYEQYF.

This sequence joins TRBV7-9 and TRBJ1-3. Germline V CDR1 and CDR2: SEHNR, FQNEAQ (reference sequence). The length of the CDR3 is 15 residues. The CDR3 loop is CASSLAINSGNTIYF.

The chain links TRBV11-3 to TRBJ2-1; with no DNA, the TCRdb D assignment of TRBD2 cannot be verified. This CDR3 is 16 amino acids long. The germline V gene has CDR1 SGHNT and CDR2 YENEEA. The CDR3 region is CASRARGVSSYNEQFF.